This T cell receptor beta chain was observed in a study of immune evolution from preneoplasia to lung adenocarcinoma. The method was immunoSEQ multiplex PCR; TCRdb's version includes in-frame clones alone and lacks a portion of them. Here the sample spans some 6,200 clones, approximately 88% being singletons. The CDR3 covers 15 residues. V was cut by 6 bases and J by 6 bases, with 20 bases left in between. CDR1 is LNHDA, CDR2 SQIVND, per germline (reference sequence). This clonotype was obtained from an older donor with lung adenocarcinoma. Specimen: FFPE lung adenocarcinoma in situ tissue. J is TRBJ1-2 and V is TRBV19; D is unresolved. This CDR3 is CASRTNQIGRNGYTF. The DNA for the CDR3 is TGTGCCAGTAGGACCAACCAAATCGGGAGAAATGGCTACACCTTC.